Each of the 30 T cell receptor beta chains below was sequenced from the same sample in a study of cytomegalovirus exposure and HLA in healthy donors. PCR amplification relied on 60 Vbeta primers (plus 13 Jbeta primers). Clones were sequenced by immunoSEQ multiplex PCR, and TCRdb holds only the in-frame ones, with some missing. Of 90,000 to 120,000 clones listed, around two thirds are singletons. The sequenced sample consisted of PBMCs. Receptors originate from a man in his thirties or forties in good health and CMV-seropositive.

The chain joins TRBV19 to TRBJ2-4; TRBD1 agrees at 8 bases. CDR3 length equals 14 residues. V lost 3 bases and J lost 6; bases outside the gene matches: 4. Looked up from germline, CDR1 is LNHDA and CDR2 is SQIVND (reference sequence). CDR3 amino acids: CASSITGGANIQYF. CDR3 sequence (DNA): TGTGCCAGTAGTATTACAGGGGGTGCAAACATTCAGTACTTC. The whole variable domain, remainder taken from reference TRBV19 and TRBJ2-4, is DGGITQSPKYLFRKEGQNVTLSCEQNLNHDAMYWYRQDPGQGLRLIYYSQIVNDFQKGDIAEGYSVSREKKESFPLTVTSAQKNPTAFYLCASSITGGANIQYFGAGTRLSVL.

This chain connects TRBV19 to TRBJ1-6; D gene uncertain. The CDR3 has 18 residues. V was pared by 0 bases and J by 8 bases, with 20 bases between. Germline V lookup: CDR1 LNHDA, CDR2 SQIVND (reference sequence). This CDR3 reads CASSIETAGPSQYSPLHF. The CDR3 DNA reads as TGTGCCAGTAGTATAGAAACGGCAGGCCCTTCTCAATATTCACCCCTCCACTTT. The full variable domain, with the rest looked up from reference TRBV19 and TRBJ1-6, is DGGITQSPKYLFRKEGQNVTLSCEQNLNHDAMYWYRQDPGQGLRLIYYSQIVNDFQKGDIAEGYSVSREKKESFPLTVTSAQKNPTAFYLCASSIETAGPSQYSPLHFGNGTRLTVT.

The genes are TRBV19 and TRBJ1-5; D is uncertain. The germline V gene has CDR1 LNHDA and CDR2 SQIVND (reference sequence). The CDR3 runs 14 residues. The V gene lost 7 bases and the J gene lost 4 bases, with 14 bases spanning the gap. DNA for the CDR3: TGTGCCAGTAACCTGAGGGCAGTAAATCAGCCCCAGCATTTT. This gives the protein CASNLRAVNQPQHF. Full variable domain (missing parts from reference TRBV19 and TRBJ1-5): DGGITQSPKYLFRKEGQNVTLSCEQNLNHDAMYWYRQDPGQGLRLIYYSQIVNDFQKGDIAEGYSVSREKKESFPLTVTSAQKNPTAFYLCASNLRAVNQPQHFGDGTRLSIL.

V gene TRBV11-2 combines with J gene TRBJ2-7; 9 bases match TRBD1. CDR1 and CDR2 from the germline V gene are SGHAT and FQNNGV. The CDR3 covers 14 residues. With V trimmed by 3 bases and J by 2 bases, 2 bases remained unmatched. CDR3 DNA sequence: TGTGCCAGCAGCTTCGGGACAGGGCCCTACGAGCAGTACTTC. It translates to CASSFGTGPYEQYF.

This sequence joins TRBV12-5 and TRBJ2-1; the D gene is possibly TRBD1 (6 bases). Germline-derived CDR1 and CDR2 are LGHNT and FRNRAP. The V gene lost 0 bases and the J gene lost 0 bases, with 12 bases spanning the gap. This CDR3 contains 17 residues. The CDR3 region is CASGLVQGPRSYNEQFF. CDR3 nucleotide sequence: TGTGCTAGTGGTTTGGTACAGGGACCCCGCTCCTACAATGAGCAGTTCTTC.

This clone has a handful of counts. The chain combines TRBV11-2 with TRBJ1-1; D call uncertain. The germline V and J ends were trimmed by 5 bases and 0 bases, with 13 bases remaining between them. Germline V gives CDR1 SGHAT, CDR2 FQNNGV. This CDR3 comprises 15 residues. The CDR3 sequence: CASSPSAGMNTEAFF. The DNA for the CDR3 is TGTGCCAGCAGCCCCTCAGCAGGAATGAACACTGAAGCTTTCTTT.

This chain connects TRBV2 to TRBJ1-6; 7 bases match TRBD1. Looked up from germline, CDR1 is SNHLY and CDR2 is FYNNEI. CDR3 length equals 15 residues. V lost 1 base to trimming and J lost 7 bases; unmatched junction nucleotides: 4. The CDR3 protein is CASSEEAGGNSPLHF. The CDR3 DNA is TGTGCCAGCAGTGAAGAGGCAGGGGGAAATTCACCCCTCCACTTT.

The genes are TRBV6-1 and TRBJ1-6, with 7 bases identical to TRBD1. The germline gives CDR1 MNHNS, CDR2 SASEGT. Trimming cost V 10 bases and J 8 bases; bases outside gene matches: 8. The CDR3 runs to 13 residues. This chain's CDR3 is CATQTTGDSPLHF. As DNA, the CDR3 is TGTGCCACACAGACTACAGGGGATTCACCCCTCCACTTT.

The table lists this clone with a count of one. The rearrangement uses TRBV28 and TRBJ1-5; D is uncertain. CDR1 and CDR2 (germline): MDHEN, SYDVKM. The CDR3 consists of 14 residues. V lost 7 bases and J 4 bases, leaving 14 bases between the germline ends. The CDR3, as DNA: TGTGCCAGCATCCCCGGTCCGGGGAATCAGCCCCAGCATTTT. Its translation: CASIPGPGNQPQHF.

The rearrangement uses TRBV20-1 and TRBJ2-1; D not resolved. V lost 5 bases to trimming and J lost 6 bases, with 5 bases between them. Germline V gives CDR1 DFQATT, CDR2 SNEGSKA (reference sequence). The CDR3 runs to 10 residues. The CDR3 nucleotides are TGCAGTGCTGGTAGCAATGAGCAGTTCTTC. Translation: CSAGSNEQFF.

The chain couples TRBV11-3 to TRBJ2-7, with D tentatively TRBD2 (7 bases). Deletions cut 5 bases from V and 2 bases from J, with 13 bases between. Germline loops: CDR1 SGHNT, CDR2 YENEEA. CDR3 length: 14 residues. The DNA of the CDR3 is TGTGCCAGCAGCCAAAGGGGGGGAACCTACGAGCAGTACTTC. Translating it yields CASSQRGGTYEQYF.

This clone was recorded once. A junction boundary mismatches the germline segment, possibly from a read error. The chain is built from TRBV9 and TRBJ2-2, with D perhaps TRBD2 (6 bases). The CDR3 has 14 amino acids. Germline values: CDR1 SGDLS, CDR2 YYNGEE. The chain's CDR3 is CASRIGGNTGELFF. Written as DNA, the CDR3 is TGTGCCAGCAGGATTGGCGGGAACACCGGAGAGCTGTTTTTT. Supplemented by reference TRBV9 and TRBJ2-2, the full variable domain reads DSGVTQTPKHLITATGQRVTLRCSPRSGDLSVYWYQQSLDQGLQFLIQYYNGEERAKGNILERFSAQQFPDLHSELNLSSLELGDSALYFCASRIGGNTGELFFGEGSRLTVL.

Concerning this clone: Its ends do not fully match the called genes, so a read error is possible. The chain employs TRBV7-9 and TRBJ2-1; D unresolved. The CDR3 consists of 12 residues. Germline CDR1 and CDR2: SEHNR and FQNEAQ (reference sequence). The CDR3 spells CSSTLEANEQFF. The DNA for the CDR3 is TGTTCCAGCACCCTCGAGGCCAATGAGCAGTTCTTC. The entire variable domain, with the rest obtained from reference TRBV7-9 and TRBJ2-1, is as follows: DTGVSQNPRHKITKRGQNVTFRCDPISEHNRLYWYRQTLGQGPEFLTYFQNEAQLEKSRLLSDRFSAERPKGSFSTLEIQRTEQGDSAMYLCSSTLEANEQFFGPGTRLTVL.

This chain connects TRBV11-3 to TRBJ2-1; 12 bases match TRBD2. The CDR3 extends over 15 amino acids. V shed 6 bases, J shed 7 bases, and the junction held 7 bases outside the gene matches. The germline CDR1 and CDR2 sequences are SGHNT and YENEEA. DNA for the CDR3: TGTGCCAGCAGTTACCGACTAGCGGGGGTAAATGAGCAGTTCTTC. This encodes CASSYRLAGVNEQFF.

The J gene is TRBJ2-7, the V gene TRBV15, with D possibly matching TRBD2 (5 bases). Germline V gene data show CDR1 as LNHNV and CDR2 as YYDKDF (reference sequence). The CDR3 runs to 14 residues. With 4 bases removed from V and 2 bases from J, the gap between germline ends came to 12 bases. CDR3 DNA: TGTGCCACCAGCATCCAGCGGCAGGCCTACGAGCAGTACTTC. Residues: CATSIQRQAYEQYF.

This sequence joins TRBV5-4 and TRBJ2-7, with 8 bases fitting TRBD2. The germline CDR1 and CDR2 sequences are SGHNT and YYREEE (reference sequence). With 4 bases clipped from V and 3 bases from J, the junction kept 3 bases outside the gene matches. The CDR3 spans 13 residues. CDR3: CASSPGGGYEQYF. CDR3 DNA sequence: TGTGCCAGCAGCCCGGGGGGGGGCTACGAGCAGTACTTC.

For the CDR3, the DNA is TGTGCCAGCAGCCAGCGGGGCTGGGGGGATACGCAGTATTTT. Residues: CASSQRGWGDTQYF. The chain links TRBV7-2 to TRBJ2-3, with 7 bases lining up with TRBD2. The germline gives CDR1 SGHTA, CDR2 FQGNSA. The junction had 8 bases not matched to a gene; V was cut back by 5 bases and J by 6 bases. This CDR3 contains 14 residues.

This clone counts as medium-sized. V gene TRBV6-5 combines with J gene TRBJ1-5; 10 nucleotides line up with TRBD1. In germline, CDR1 is MNHEY, CDR2 SVGAGI. After removal of 6 bases from V and 6 bases from J, the junction contained 2 bases not matched to a gene. The CDR3 runs 13 residues. The CDR3 is CASRRTGGQPQHF. The CDR3 DNA sequence: TGTGCCAGCAGACGGACAGGGGGTCAGCCCCAGCATTTT.

In this sample, this clone turned up a few times. The chain links TRBV7-9 to TRBJ1-2; D might be TRBD1 (5 bases). The CDR3 contains 17 residues. V lost 5 bases to trimming and J lost 8 bases, with 27 bases between them. Per the germline V gene, CDR1 is SEHNR and CDR2 is FQNEAQ (reference sequence). CDR3 in DNA: TGTGCCAGCAGCCCTCGGGTTTCGATGAGGGGAGGACGGGGCTACACCTTC. Its protein is CASSPRVSMRGGRGYTF.

This clone came up a few times. This rearrangement joins TRBV10-1 to TRBJ1-5; no firm D call. V was trimmed by 6 bases and J by 7 bases, leaving 16 bases between them. CDR3 length: 14 residues. The germline CDR1 and CDR2 sequences are WNHNN and SYGVQD (reference sequence). CDR3 in amino acids: CASSPSGFGQPQHF. For the CDR3, the DNA is TGCGCCAGCAGCCCCTCGGGGTTCGGGCAGCCCCAGCATTTT.

This clone showed up just once. The V and J genes are TRBV6-5 and TRBJ2-3, with 8 bases lining up with TRBD2. This CDR3 region has 14 residues. The ends lost 6 bases at V and 9 bases at J; junction bases unmatched: 11. Germline V gene data show CDR1 as MNHEY and CDR2 as SVGAGI. CDR3 nucleotide sequence: TGTGCCAGCAGCCAAACCGGGACTAGGAGGACGCAGTATTTT. Protein product: CASSQTGTRRTQYF.

The chain recombines TRBV10-3 with TRBJ1-1; 7 bases agree with TRBD1. CDR3 length: 13 amino acids. Germline V gene lookup returns CDR1 ENHRY and CDR2 SYGVKD. The V segment lost 7 bases and the J segment 0 bases; nucleotides outside the gene matches: 2. CDR3 residues: CAITQGMNTEAFF. The DNA for the CDR3 is TGTGCCATCACACAGGGGATGAACACTGAAGCTTTCTTT.

This clone was detected a few times. The rearrangement joins TRBV27 to TRBJ2-6, with D unresolved. Germline-derived CDR1 and CDR2 are MNHEY and SMNVEV (reference sequence). CDR3 length: 16 amino acids. Trimming stripped 4 bases from V and 0 bases from J, with 10 bases between. In DNA form, the CDR3 reads TGTGCCAGCAGTTCTCGGGTTTCCTCTGGGGCCAACGTCCTGACTTTC. Its translation: CASSSRVSSGANVLTF.

The chain employs TRBV10-3 and TRBJ1-5; unclear D gene. The CDR3 sequence is 15 residues long. Trimming took 2 bases from V and 9 from J, leaving 17 bases between them. Germline-derived CDR1 and CDR2 are ENHRY and SYGVKD. CDR3 nucleotides: TGTGCCATCAGTGAGGCTCTTCGGGAAAAGCTGCCCCAGCATTTT. Protein sequence: CAISEALREKLPQHF.

The sample holds a few counts of this clone. The V call is TRBV27, the J call TRBJ2-2; TRBD2 agrees at 10 bases. Unmatched junction bases numbered 6, after V lost 2 bases and J lost 6 bases. CDR3 length equals 16 residues. Germline CDR1 reads MNHEY; CDR2 reads SMNVEV (reference sequence). The CDR3 DNA sequence: TGTGCCAGCAGTTTACTTAGCGGGGGGTGGGCCGGGGAGCTGTTTTTT. Amino acid sequence: CASSLLSGGWAGELFF.

DNA of the CDR3: TGTGCCAGCAGCCCCTCTAGCGGGGGGTACAATGAGCAGTTCTTC. Translated: CASSPSSGGYNEQFF. The chain combines TRBV7-3 with TRBJ2-1, with 11 bases lining up with TRBD2. The CDR3 spans 15 residues. V lost 5 bases to trimming and J lost 4 bases; unmatched junction nucleotides: 4. CDR1 SGHTA and CDR2 FQGTGA come from the germline V gene.

The chain carries TRBV27 and TRBJ2-1; D gene ambiguous. From germline, CDR1 is MNHEY and CDR2 SMNVEV (reference sequence). The CDR3 runs to 16 residues. The germline V and J ends were trimmed by 5 bases and 4 bases, with 18 bases remaining between them. The CDR3 coding sequence is TGTGCCAGCAGTCCCCCCATAGATCCCCTTTACAATGAGCAGTTCTTC. It codes for CASSPPIDPLYNEQFF.

The J gene is TRBJ2-5, the V gene TRBV30; D call uncertain. The CDR3 extends over 13 amino acids. CDR1 GTSNPN and CDR2 SVGIG come from the germline V gene (reference sequence). V was shortened by 0 bases and J by 5 bases, with 10 bases between the two germline ends. The CDR3 reads CAWSVAGGETQYF. DNA for the CDR3: TGTGCCTGGAGTGTCGCAGGTGGGGAGACCCAGTACTTC.

This clone was seen a handful of times. This chain joins TRBV30 and TRBJ1-1; D is unresolved. There are 11 residues in the CDR3. The ends were cut back, 7 bases at V and 4 bases at J, with 10 bases in the middle. Germline V CDR1 and CDR2: GTSNPN, SVGIG (reference sequence). CDR3 DNA: TGTGCCTCGCGGTGGAGCACTGAAGCTTTCTTT. The encoded protein is CASRWSTEAFF.

The V call is TRBV7-9, the J call TRBJ2-7, with D possibly matching TRBD2 (6 bases). There are 14 residues in the CDR3. Germline values: CDR1 SEHNR, CDR2 FQNEAQ (reference sequence). V dropped 4 bases and J dropped 2 bases, with 12 bases sitting between them. This chain's CDR3 is CASSSRDLTYEQYF. The CDR3 DNA reads as TGTGCCAGCAGCTCCAGGGACTTAACCTACGAGCAGTACTTC.